The present entry profiles one T cell receptor (beta chain) with its context. The antigen remains undetermined. The treatment is: approximately 18 received Ad26.COV2.S at low or high dose, single or two shots; several received placebo; per-sample allocation not given. Sampling happened 63 days after the first vaccine or placebo injection. Expression of Wuhan-strain SARS-CoV-2 spike came from the Ad26 vector that formed the vaccine. Only in-frame clones appear in the TCRdb table, and some are missing; sequencing was by immunoSEQ multiplex PCR. The profile shows 350,000 to 500,000 clones, roughly 91% of them singletons. This sample is part of a study of Ad26.COV2.S vaccination and SARS-CoV-2 variants. Study-wide findings and caveats: The analyses of TCR breadth and depth may have understated the size of total T cell responses.

Germline CDR1 and CDR2: ENHRY and SYGVKD. The V segment lost 2 bases and the J segment 1 base; nucleotides outside the gene matches: 7. The CDR3 is made up of 17 amino acids. The rearrangement joins TRBV10-3 to TRBJ2-3; 9 bases fit TRBD1. The receptor was derived from a person aged 18-65 years who received the Ad26.COV2.S COVID-19 vaccine or a placebo. The sample was peripheral blood, taken in a trial of Ad26.COV2.S vaccine versus placebo. CDR3 bases: TGTGCCATCAGTGAGAGTGGACAGGGGAGAGGCACAGATACGCAGTATTTT. This sequence encodes CAISESGQGRGTDTQYF.